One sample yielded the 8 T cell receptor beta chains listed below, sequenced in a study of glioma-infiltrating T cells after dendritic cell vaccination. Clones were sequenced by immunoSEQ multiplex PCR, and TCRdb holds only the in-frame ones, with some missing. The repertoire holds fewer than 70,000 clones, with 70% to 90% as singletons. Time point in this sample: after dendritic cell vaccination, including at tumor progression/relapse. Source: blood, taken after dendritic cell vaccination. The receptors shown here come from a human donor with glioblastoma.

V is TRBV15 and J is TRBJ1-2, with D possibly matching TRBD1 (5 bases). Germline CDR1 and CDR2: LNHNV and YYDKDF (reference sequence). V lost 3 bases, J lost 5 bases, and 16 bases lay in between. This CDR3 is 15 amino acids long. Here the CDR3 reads CATSRPGRGTYGYTF. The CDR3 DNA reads TGTGCCACCAGCAGGCCGGGACGCGGGACTTATGGCTACACCTTC.

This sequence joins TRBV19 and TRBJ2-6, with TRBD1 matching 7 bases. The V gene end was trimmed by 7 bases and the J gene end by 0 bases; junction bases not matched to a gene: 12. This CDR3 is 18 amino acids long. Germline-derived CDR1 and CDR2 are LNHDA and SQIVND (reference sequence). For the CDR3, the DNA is TGTGCCAGTACCGACGACAGGGATACGATCTCTGGGGCCAACGTCCTGACTTTC. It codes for CASTDDRDTISGANVLTF.

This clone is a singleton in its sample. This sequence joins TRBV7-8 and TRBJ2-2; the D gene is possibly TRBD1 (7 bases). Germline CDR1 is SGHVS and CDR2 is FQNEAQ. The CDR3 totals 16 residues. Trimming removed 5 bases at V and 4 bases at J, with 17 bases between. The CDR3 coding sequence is TGTGCCAGCAGCCCTACTGCAGGGGGGCCCACCGGGGAGCTGTTTTTT. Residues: CASSPTAGGPTGELFF.

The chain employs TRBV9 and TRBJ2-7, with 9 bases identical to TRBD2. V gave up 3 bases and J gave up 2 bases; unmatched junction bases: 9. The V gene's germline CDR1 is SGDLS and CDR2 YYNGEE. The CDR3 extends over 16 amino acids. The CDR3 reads CASSGGGGLFPYEQYF. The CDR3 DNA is TGTGCCAGCAGCGGCGGGGGGGGACTGTTCCCCTACGAGCAGTACTTC.

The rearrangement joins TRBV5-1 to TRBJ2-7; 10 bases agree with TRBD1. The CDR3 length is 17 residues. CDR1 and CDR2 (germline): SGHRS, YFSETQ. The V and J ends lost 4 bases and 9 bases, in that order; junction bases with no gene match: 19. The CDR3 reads CASSPNRPGQGPLGQYF. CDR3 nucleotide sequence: TGCGCCAGCAGCCCTAATCGACCGGGACAGGGGCCTTTGGGGCAGTACTTC.

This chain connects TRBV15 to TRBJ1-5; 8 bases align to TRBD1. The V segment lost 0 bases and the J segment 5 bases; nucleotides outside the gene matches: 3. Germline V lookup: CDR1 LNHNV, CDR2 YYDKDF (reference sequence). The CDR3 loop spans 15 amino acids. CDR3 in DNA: TGTGCCACCAGCAGAGATCAGGGGGCGCATCAGCCCCAGCATTTT. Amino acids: CATSRDQGAHQPQHF.

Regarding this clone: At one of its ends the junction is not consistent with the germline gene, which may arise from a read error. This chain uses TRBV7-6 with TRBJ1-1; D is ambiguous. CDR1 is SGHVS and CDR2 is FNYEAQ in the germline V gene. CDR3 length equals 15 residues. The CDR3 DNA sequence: TGTGCCAGCAGCCCAGAAAGACACTCCCCAACCTGGATTGTGTTT. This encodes CASSPERHSPTWIVF.

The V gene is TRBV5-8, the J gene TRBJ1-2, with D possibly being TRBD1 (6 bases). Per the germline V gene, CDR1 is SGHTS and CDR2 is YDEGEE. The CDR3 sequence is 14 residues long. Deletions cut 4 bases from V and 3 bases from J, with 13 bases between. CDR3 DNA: TGTGCCAGCAGCGGGACACCGACTTACTATGGCTACACCTTC. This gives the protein CASSGTPTYYGYTF.